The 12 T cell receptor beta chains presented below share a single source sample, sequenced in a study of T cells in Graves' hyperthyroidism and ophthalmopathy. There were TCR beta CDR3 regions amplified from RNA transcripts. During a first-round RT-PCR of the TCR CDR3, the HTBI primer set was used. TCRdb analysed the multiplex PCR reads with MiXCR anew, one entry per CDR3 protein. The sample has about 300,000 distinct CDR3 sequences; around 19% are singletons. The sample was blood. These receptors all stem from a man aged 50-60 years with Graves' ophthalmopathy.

For the CDR3, the DNA is TGTGCCAGCAGTTACCCAGCGGAGAACAATGAGCAGTTCTTC. It codes for CASSYPAENNEQFF. The rearrangement joins TRBV6-9 to TRBJ2-1; D may be TRBD2 (5 bases). Trimming left V 3 bases short and J 5 bases short, with 11 bases between. This CDR3 has 14 residues. From germline, CDR1 is MNHGY and CDR2 SVAAGI.

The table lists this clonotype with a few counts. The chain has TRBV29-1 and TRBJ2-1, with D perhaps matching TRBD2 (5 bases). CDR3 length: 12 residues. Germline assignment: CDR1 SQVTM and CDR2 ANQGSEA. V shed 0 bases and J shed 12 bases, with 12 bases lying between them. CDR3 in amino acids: CSVEDLDRGQFF. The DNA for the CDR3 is TGCAGCGTTGAAGATCTGGACCGGGGGCAGTTCTTC.

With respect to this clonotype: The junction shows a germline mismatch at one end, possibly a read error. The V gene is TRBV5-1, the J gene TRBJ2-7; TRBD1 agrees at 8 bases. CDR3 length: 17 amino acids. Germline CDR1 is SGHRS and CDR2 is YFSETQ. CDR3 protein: CASSLDRGNGLTYEQYF. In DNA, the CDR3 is TGTGCCAGCAGCTTAGACAGGGGTAACGGGTTGACCTACGAGCAGTACTTC. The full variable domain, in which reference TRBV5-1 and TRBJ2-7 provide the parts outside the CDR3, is KAGVTQTPRYLIKTRGQQVTLSCSPISGHRSVSWYQQTPGQGLQFLFEYFSETQRNKGNFPGRFSGRQFSNSRSEMNVSTLELGDSALYLCASSLDRGNGLTYEQYFGPGTRLTVT.

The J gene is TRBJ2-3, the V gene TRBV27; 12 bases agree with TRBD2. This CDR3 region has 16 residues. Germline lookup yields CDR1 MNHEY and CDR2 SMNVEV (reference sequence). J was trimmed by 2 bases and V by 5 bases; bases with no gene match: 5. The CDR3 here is CASSITSGGITDTQYF. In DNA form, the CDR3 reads TGTGCCAGCAGTATAACTAGCGGGGGGATCACAGATACGCAGTATTTT.

DNA for the CDR3: TGTGCCAGCAGTTTGTCTCGCAGGGGAAATGGGTCACCCCTCCACTTT. Translated: CASSLSRRGNGSPLHF. The chain has TRBV28 and TRBJ1-6; tentatively, D is TRBD1 (6 bases). V was cut by 3 bases and J by 10 bases, with 19 bases left in between. Germline V gene lookup returns CDR1 MDHEN and CDR2 SYDVKM. This CDR3 comprises 16 residues.

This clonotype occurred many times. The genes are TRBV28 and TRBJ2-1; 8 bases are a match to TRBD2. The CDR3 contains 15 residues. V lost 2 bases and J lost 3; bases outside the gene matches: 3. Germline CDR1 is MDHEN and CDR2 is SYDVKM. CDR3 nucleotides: TGTGCCAGCAGTTTACTCCTAGCGGGCTACAATGAGCAGTTCTTC. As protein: CASSLLLAGYNEQFF.

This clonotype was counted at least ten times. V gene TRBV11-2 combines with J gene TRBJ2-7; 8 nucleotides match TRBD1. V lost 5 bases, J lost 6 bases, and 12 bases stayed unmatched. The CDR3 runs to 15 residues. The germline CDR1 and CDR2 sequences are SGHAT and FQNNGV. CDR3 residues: CASSPDGQGTLEQYF. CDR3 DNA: TGTGCCAGCAGCCCCGATGGACAGGGCACACTCGAGCAGTACTTC.

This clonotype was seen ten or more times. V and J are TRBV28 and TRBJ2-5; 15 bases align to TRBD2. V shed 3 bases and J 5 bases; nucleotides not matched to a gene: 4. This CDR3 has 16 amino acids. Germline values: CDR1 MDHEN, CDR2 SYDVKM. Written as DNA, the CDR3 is TGTGCCAGCAGTTTCGGACTAGCGGGAGGGCCCGAGACCCAGTACTTC. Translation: CASSFGLAGGPETQYF.

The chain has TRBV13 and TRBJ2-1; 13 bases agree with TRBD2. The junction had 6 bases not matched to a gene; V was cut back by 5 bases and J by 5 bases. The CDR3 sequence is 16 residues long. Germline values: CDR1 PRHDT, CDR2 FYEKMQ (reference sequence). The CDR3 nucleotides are TGTGCCAGCAGCAAATCCGGGACTAGCGGGAACAATGAGCAGTTCTTC. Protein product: CASSKSGTSGNNEQFF.

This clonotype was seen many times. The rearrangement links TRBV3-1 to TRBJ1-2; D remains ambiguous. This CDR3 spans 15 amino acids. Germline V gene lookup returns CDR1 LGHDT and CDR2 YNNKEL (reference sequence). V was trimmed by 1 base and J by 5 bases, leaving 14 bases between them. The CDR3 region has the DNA TGTGCCAGCAGCCAAGGCCCTTCCCGGGAGTATGGCTACACCTTC. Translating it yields CASSQGPSREYGYTF.

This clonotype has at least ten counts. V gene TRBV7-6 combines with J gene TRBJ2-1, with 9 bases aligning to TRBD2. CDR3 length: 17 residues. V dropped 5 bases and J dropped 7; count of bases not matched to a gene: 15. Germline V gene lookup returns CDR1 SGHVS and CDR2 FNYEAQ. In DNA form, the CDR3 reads TGTGCCAGCAGCCCGTACCCCTCTAGCGGGATCAGTAATGAGCAGTTCTTC. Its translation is CASSPYPSSGISNEQFF.

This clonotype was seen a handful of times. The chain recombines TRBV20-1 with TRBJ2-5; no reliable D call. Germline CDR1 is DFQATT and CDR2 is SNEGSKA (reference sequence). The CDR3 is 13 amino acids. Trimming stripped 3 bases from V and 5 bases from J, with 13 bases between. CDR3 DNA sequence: TGCAGTGCTAGTTTGGTGGTAGCCGAGACCCAGTACTTC. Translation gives CSASLVVAETQYF.